The subject of this entry is one T cell receptor beta chain. This PCR relied on a set of 60 Vbeta primers and 13 Jbeta primers. Sequenced by immunoSEQ multiplex PCR; TCRdb stores in-frame clones only, minus some. The sample lists around 140,000 clones; approximately 80% were seen once. The sample comes from a study of cytomegalovirus exposure and HLA in healthy donors. Material for sequencing was PBMCs. This TCR was recovered from a woman aged 40 to 55 in good health and CMV-seronegative.

CDR3 in amino acids: CATEDGGSYNEQFF. CDR3 coding DNA: TGTGCCACCGAAGACGGGGGTTCCTACAATGAGCAGTTCTTC. This rearrangement joins TRBV15 to TRBJ2-1; TRBD2 is a possible D gene (6 bases). The CDR3 spans 14 residues. Trimming cost V 8 bases and J 1 base, with 12 bases left between them. CDR1 is LNHNV, CDR2 YYDKDF, per germline (reference sequence).